There are a few counts of the clone carrying this TCR beta chain. No antigen is known for it. The data derive from a study of T cells in narcolepsy. The CDR3 covers 14 residues. Trimming removed 3 bases at V and 4 bases at J, with 12 bases between. In germline, CDR1 is WNHNN, CDR2 SYGVQD (reference sequence). The data were produced by immunoSEQ multiplex PCR, yet TCRdb's version contains in-frame clones alone and is incomplete. The sample consists of about 1,700 clones, approximately 23% of them appearing once. Findings and limits, study-wide: Reportedly, autoreactive clonotypes were serially detected in patients' blood but not controls'.

The sequenced material came from cultured CD4+ T cells from cerebrospinal fluid. This TCR was sampled from a human donor with narcolepsy. The chain is built from TRBV10-1 and TRBJ1-1; tentative D call: TRBD1 (5 bases). This CDR3 is CASSERGLATEAFF. The CDR3 nucleotides are TGCGCCAGCAGTGAAAGGGGCTTGGCCACTGAAGCTTTCTTT.